The rows below give T cell receptor beta chains drawn from one sample of a study of cytomegalovirus exposure and HLA in healthy donors. The repertoire was sequenced with immunoSEQ multiplex PCR; TCRdb's copy has only in-frame clones and lacks some. The data hold over 130,000 clones, with around 82% observed a single time. The material sequenced was PBMCs. Receptor source: a man in his forties or fifties in good health and CMV-seronegative. Each CDR3 is given with its conserved first and last residue. Fields, in order: clone size, J gene, V gene, D gene, CDR3 protein, CDR3 DNA. D genes are given only for firm matches. The size of a clone is reported for some rows only, either as once, few or many, or as a class for expanded clones.

NA | TRBJ2-1 | TRBV5-1 | TRBD2 | CASSPRLAGNLNEQFF | TGCGCCAGCAGCCCCAGACTAGCGGGAAATCTCAATGAGCAGTTCTTC
NA | TRBJ2-5 | TRBV5-8 | NA | CASSLAQGSWLETQYF | TGTGCCAGCAGCTTGGCCCAGGGGAGTTGGTTAGAGACCCAGTACTTC
NA | TRBJ1-1 | TRBV19 | NA | CASTKGGRNTEAFF | TGTGCCAGTACCAAAGGGGGTCGGAACACTGAAGCTTTCTTT
NA | TRBJ2-5 | TRBV5-4 | TRBD1 | CASSHKNRGRRETQYF | TGTGCCAGCAGCCATAAAAACAGGGGGCGCCGGGAGACCCAGTACTTC
few | TRBJ1-4 | TRBV25-1 | TRBD1 | CASSDSQGLTEKLFF | TGTGCCAGCAGTGATTCACAGGGGCTTACGGAAAAACTGTTTTTT
NA | TRBJ1-5 | TRBV28 | TRBD1 | CASRTTGIGSGGNQPQHF | TGTGCCAGCAGGACGACAGGGATAGGGTCAGGGGGTAACCAGCCCCAGCATTTT
NA | TRBJ1-2 | TRBV7-8 | TRBD1 | CASSLGMRQGAWGYTF | TGTGCCAGCAGCTTGGGGATGCGACAGGGGGCCTGGGGCTACACCTTC
NA | TRBJ2-1 | TRBV5-1 | TRBD2 | CASSLGGGREQFF | TGCGCCAGCAGCTTGGGCGGGGGGCGTGAGCAGTTCTTC
NA | TRBJ1-6 | TRBV28 | NA | CASSVKQGYSPLHF | TGTGCCAGCAGTGTAAAACAGGGCTATTCACCCCTCCACTTT
few | TRBJ1-1 | TRBV7-8 | NA | CASSLAAGAGPNTEAFF | TGTGCCAGCAGCTTAGCGGCGGGGGCAGGACCGAACACTGAAGCTTTCTTT
NA | TRBJ2-4 | TRBV19 | NA | CASSPRFGYENIQYF | TGTGCCAGTAGTCCCCGGTTTGGTTACGAAAACATTCAGTACTTC
NA | TRBJ2-4 | TRBV13 | TRBD2 | CASSLSGGVAKNIQYF | TGTGCCAGCAGCTTAAGCGGGGGGGTAGCCAAAAACATTCAGTACTTC
few | TRBJ1-1 | TRBV6-1 | TRBD1 | CASSEPGQKNTEAFF | TGTGCCAGCAGTGAACCGGGACAGAAGAACACTGAAGCTTTCTTT
once | TRBJ2-1 | TRBV2 | TRBD2 | CARVVTSGGNFNEQFF | TGTGCCAGGGTGGTGACTAGCGGGGGTAATTTCAATGAGCAGTTCTTC
NA | TRBJ2-5 | TRBV5-1 | TRBD1 | CASSYWGRGNQETQYF | TGCGCCAGCAGCTACTGGGGCAGGGGGAACCAAGAGACCCAGTACTTC
once | TRBJ1-3 | TRBV28 | NA | CASSLPGSGGNTIYF | TGTGCCAGCAGTTTACCGGGTTCCGGTGGAAACACCATATATTTT
NA | TRBJ2-5 | TRBV5-1 | NA | CASSLGLEGSTETQYF | TGCGCCAGCAGCTTGGGTTTGGAGGGATCGACAGAGACCCAGTACTTC
NA | TRBJ2-1 | TRBV7-2 | NA | CASSLARRQGLNEQFF | TGTGCCAGCAGCTTAGCTAGAAGACAGGGACTCAATGAGCAGTTCTTC
few | TRBJ1-2 | TRBV2 | NA | CASRAGIKYNGYTF | TGTGCCAGCAGGGCGGGGATAAAGTACAATGGCTACACCTTC
NA | TRBJ2-4 | TRBV9 | TRBD2 | CASSGTSGGASKNIQYF | TGTGCCAGCAGCGGGACTAGCGGGGGGGCAAGCAAAAACATTCAGTACTTC
NA | TRBJ2-7 | TRBV5-1 | TRBD1 | CASRERGQKNYEQYF | TGCGCCAGCAGAGAAAGGGGGCAGAAAAACTACGAGCAGTACTTC
NA | TRBJ2-3 | TRBV7-2 | TRBD2 | CASSLGTSGSFGDTQYF | TGTGCCAGCAGCTTAGGAACTAGCGGGAGTTTTGGGGATACGCAGTATTTT
NA | TRBJ2-7 | TRBV11-1 | TRBD2 | CASSFGASGRPPMYEQYF | TGTGCCAGCAGCTTTGGGGCTAGCGGGAGGCCTCCCATGTACGAGCAGTACTTC
few | TRBJ2-1 | TRBV6-1 | TRBD1 | CASSGAGQGEQFF | TGTGCCAGCAGTGGGGCGGGACAGGGCGAGCAGTTCTTC
NA | TRBJ1-2 | TRBV15 | NA | CATSRPQDKHTNYGYTF | TGTGCCACCAGCAGACCTCAGGACAAACACACTAACTATGGCTACACCTTC
once | TRBJ2-1 | TRBV6-5 | TRBD1 | CASSYGQGDEQFF | TGTGCCAGCAGTTACGGACAGGGAGATGAGCAGTTCTTC
NA | TRBJ2-2 | TRBV19 | TRBD2 | CASSTRTSSTGTGELFF | TGTGCCAGTAGTACCCGGACTAGCTCAACCGGGACCGGGGAGCTGTTTTTT
NA | TRBJ1-2 | TRBV29-1 | NA | CSVEGGAGSVNYGYTF | TGCAGCGTTGAAGGGGGAGCGGGCAGCGTTAACTATGGCTACACCTTC
NA | TRBJ2-1 | TRBV5-1 | NA | CASSLGTRGYNEQFF | TGCGCCAGCAGCTTGGGGACAAGGGGCTACAATGAGCAGTTCTTC
NA | TRBJ1-1 | TRBV2 | NA | CASSVLRGGTEAFF | TGTGCCAGCAGTGTTCTCCGGGGGGGAACTGAAGCTTTCTTT
once | TRBJ2-2 | TRBV11-2 | NA | CASSLMGGNTGELFF | TGTGCCAGCAGCTTAATGGGGGGGAACACCGGGGAGCTGTTTTTT
NA | TRBJ1-5 | TRBV28 | NA | CASSSSGNQPQHF | TGTGCCAGCAGCTCGAGTGGCAATCAGCCCCAGCATTTT
NA | TRBJ2-2 | TRBV19 | TRBD1 | CASSIRGRGGELFF | TGTGCCAGTAGTATCAGGGGGCGAGGCGGGGAGCTGTTTTTT
NA | TRBJ2-7 | TRBV29-1 | TRBD1 | CSVDDTASGGGYEQYF | TGCAGCGTTGATGACACGGCGTCAGGGGGTGGGTACGAGCAGTACTTC
NA | TRBJ2-3 | TRBV5-1 | TRBD2 | CASSSGSSSLADTQYF | TGCGCCAGCTCGAGCGGGAGTTCATCTTTAGCAGATACGCAGTATTTT
NA | TRBJ2-3 | TRBV10-1 | TRBD2 | CASSEGRLGRGLEDTQYF | TGCGCCAGCAGTGAGGGGCGCCTGGGAAGGGGACTAGAAGATACGCAGTATTTT
NA | TRBJ2-1 | TRBV14 | TRBD2 | CASSPLRTSLGNEQFF | TGTGCCAGCAGCCCTCTACGGACTAGTTTGGGCAATGAGCAGTTCTTC
NA | TRBJ2-7 | TRBV5-6 | NA | CASSGARFNREQYF | TGTGCCAGCTCAGGGGCCCGCTTTAATCGCGAGCAGTACTTC
NA | TRBJ2-7 | TRBV7-7 | NA | CASSLGGGYEQYF | TGTGCTAGCAGCTTAGGAGGGGGATACGAGCAGTACTTC
NA | TRBJ1-5 | TRBV2 | TRBD1 | CASGRDRGNQPQHF | TGTGCCAGCGGCCGGGACAGGGGCAATCAGCCCCAGCATTTT
NA | TRBJ2-1 | TRBV28 | NA | CASSPPGDPSYNEQFF | TGTGCCAGCAGTCCCCCAGGGGACCCTTCCTACAATGAGCAGTTCTTC
NA | TRBJ1-4 | TRBV18 | TRBD1 | CASSPGQGGEKLFF | TGTGCCAGCTCACCTGGACAGGGCGGGGAAAAACTGTTTTTT
NA | TRBJ2-7 | TRBV7-9 | TRBD1 | CASSPYRGGSYEQYF | TGTGCCAGCAGCCCTTACAGGGGCGGCAGCTACGAGCAGTACTTC
NA | TRBJ2-7 | TRBV5-1 | NA | CASRTELQVSYEQYF | TGCGCCAGCAGAACTGAACTACAGGTTTCCTACGAGCAGTACTTC
once | TRBJ1-1 | TRBV28 | NA | CASSTYLARGRNTEAFF | TGTGCCAGCAGTACATATTTGGCGCGGGGCCGTAACACTGAAGCTTTCTTT
NA | TRBJ2-1 | TRBV7-2 | NA | CASSLELLDEQFF | TGTGCCAGCAGCTTAGAACTATTGGATGAGCAGTTCTTC
NA | TRBJ2-5 | TRBV30 | TRBD2 | CAWPPHGLAGVTVETQYF | TGTGCCTGGCCCCCCCACGGACTAGCGGGAGTAACCGTTGAGACCCAGTACTTC
NA | TRBJ2-7 | TRBV5-1 | TRBD1 | CASSLAAADRWYNEQYF | TGCGCCAGCAGCTTGGCCGCTGCGGACAGGTGGTACAACGAGCAGTACTTC
NA | TRBJ1-1 | TRBV11-2 | NA | CASSLSGKNTEAFF | TGTGCCAGCAGCTTATCAGGAAAGAACACTGAAGCTTTCTTT
few | TRBJ1-5 | TRBV5-5 | TRBD1 | CASSLRGGEYQPQHF | TGTGCCAGCAGCTTGCGAGGGGGCGAGTATCAGCCCCAGCATTTT
NA | TRBJ1-2 | TRBV6-1 | NA | CASGTWEYSYTF | TGTGCCAGCGGTACCTGGGAGTACAGCTACACCTTC
NA | TRBJ2-1 | TRBV29-1 | TRBD2 | CSVEPLVSGGQFF | TGCAGCGTTGAGCCCCTTGTTAGCGGGGGGCAGTTCTTC
NA | TRBJ2-2 | TRBV19 | NA | CASRTTVGSYTGELFF | TGTGCCAGTAGAACAACCGTGGGCAGCTACACCGGGGAGCTGTTTTTT
few | TRBJ1-1 | TRBV5-4 | NA | CASSWGTEAFF | TGTGCCAGCAGCTGGGGCACCGAAGCTTTCTTT
NA | TRBJ2-1 | TRBV25-1 | TRBD2 | CASSEPGRERGLLYEQFF | TGTGCCAGCAGTGAGCCCGGACGGGAGCGGGGGTTGCTCTATGAGCAGTTCTTC